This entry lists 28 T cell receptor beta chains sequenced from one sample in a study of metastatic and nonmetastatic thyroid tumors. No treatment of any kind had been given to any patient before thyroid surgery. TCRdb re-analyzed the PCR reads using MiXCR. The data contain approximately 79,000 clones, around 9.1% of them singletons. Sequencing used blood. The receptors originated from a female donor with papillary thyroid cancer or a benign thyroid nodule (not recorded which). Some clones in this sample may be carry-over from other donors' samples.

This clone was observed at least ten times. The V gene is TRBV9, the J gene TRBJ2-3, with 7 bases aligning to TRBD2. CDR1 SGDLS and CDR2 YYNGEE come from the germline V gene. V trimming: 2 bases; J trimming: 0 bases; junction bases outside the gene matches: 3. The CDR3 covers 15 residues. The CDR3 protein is CASSVGGGSTDTQYF. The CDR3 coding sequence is TGTGCCAGCAGCGTGGGGGGGGGAAGCACAGATACGCAGTATTTT.

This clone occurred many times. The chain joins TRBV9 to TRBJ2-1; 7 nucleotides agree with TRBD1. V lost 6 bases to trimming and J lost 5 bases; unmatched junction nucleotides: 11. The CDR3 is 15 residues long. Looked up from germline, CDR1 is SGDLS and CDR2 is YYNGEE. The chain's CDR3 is CASTRDSGPHNEQFF. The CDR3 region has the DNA TGTGCCAGCACCCGGGACAGTGGGCCCCACAATGAGCAGTTCTTC.

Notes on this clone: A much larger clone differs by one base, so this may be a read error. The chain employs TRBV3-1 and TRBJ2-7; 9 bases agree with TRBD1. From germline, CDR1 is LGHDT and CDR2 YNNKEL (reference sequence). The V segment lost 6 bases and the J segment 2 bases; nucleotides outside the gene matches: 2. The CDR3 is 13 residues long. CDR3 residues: CASRGDRAYEQYF. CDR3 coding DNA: TGTGCCAGCAGGGGGGACAGGGCCTACGAGCAGTACTTC.

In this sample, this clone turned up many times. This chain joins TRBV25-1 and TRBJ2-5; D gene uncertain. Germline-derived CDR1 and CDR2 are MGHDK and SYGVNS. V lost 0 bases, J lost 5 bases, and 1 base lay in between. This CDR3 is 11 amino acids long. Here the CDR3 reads CASSEYETQYF. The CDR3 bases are TGTGCCAGCAGTGAATATGAGACCCAGTACTTC.

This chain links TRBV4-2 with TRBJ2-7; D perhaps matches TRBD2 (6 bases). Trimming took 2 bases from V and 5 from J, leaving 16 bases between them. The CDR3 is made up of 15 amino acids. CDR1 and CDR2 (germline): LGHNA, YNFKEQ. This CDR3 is CASSQTGGLRDEQYF. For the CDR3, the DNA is TGTGCCAGCAGCCAAACCGGGGGTTTACGTGACGAGCAGTACTTC.

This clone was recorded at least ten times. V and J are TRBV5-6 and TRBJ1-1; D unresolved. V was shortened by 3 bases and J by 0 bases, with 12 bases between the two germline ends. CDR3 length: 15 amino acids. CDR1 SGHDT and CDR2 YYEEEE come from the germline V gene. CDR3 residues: CASSSGAGMNTEAFF. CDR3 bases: TGTGCCAGCAGCTCGGGAGCAGGTATGAACACTGAAGCTTTCTTT.

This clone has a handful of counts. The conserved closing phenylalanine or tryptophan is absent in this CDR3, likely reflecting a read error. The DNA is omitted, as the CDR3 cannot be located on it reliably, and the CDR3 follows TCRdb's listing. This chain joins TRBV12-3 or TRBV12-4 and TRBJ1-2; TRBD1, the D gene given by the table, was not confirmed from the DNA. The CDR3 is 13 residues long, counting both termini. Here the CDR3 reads CASGFRQNYGYSL.

CDR3 sequence: CASKLTTGQGARNSPLHF. The CDR3 coding sequence is TGTGCCAGCAAGCTCACCACGGGACAGGGGGCGCGTAATTCACCCCTCCACTTT. The chain couples TRBV6-5 to TRBJ1-6; 12 nucleotides line up with TRBD1. CDR1 MNHEY and CDR2 SVGAGI come from the germline V gene. CDR3 length: 18 amino acids. The V gene end was trimmed by 7 bases and the J gene end by 6 bases; junction bases not matched to a gene: 13.

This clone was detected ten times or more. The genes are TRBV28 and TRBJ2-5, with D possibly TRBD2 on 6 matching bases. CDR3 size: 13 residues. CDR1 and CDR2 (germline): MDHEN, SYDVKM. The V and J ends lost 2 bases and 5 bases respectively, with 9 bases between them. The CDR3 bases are TGTGCCAGCAGTTTACCCGGGGGTGAGACCCAGTACTTC. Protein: CASSLPGGETQYF.

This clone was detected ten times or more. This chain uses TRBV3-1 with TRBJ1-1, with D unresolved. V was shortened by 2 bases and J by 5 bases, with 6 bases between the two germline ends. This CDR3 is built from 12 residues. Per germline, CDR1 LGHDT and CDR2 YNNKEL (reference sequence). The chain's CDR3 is CASSQIGTEAFF. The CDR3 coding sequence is TGTGCCAGCAGCCAAATAGGAACTGAAGCTTTCTTT. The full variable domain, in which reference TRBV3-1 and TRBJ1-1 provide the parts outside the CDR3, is DTAVSQTPKYLVTQMGNDKSIKCEQNLGHDTMYWYKQDSKKFLKIMFSYNNKELIINETVPNRFSPKSPDKAHLNLHINSLELGDSAVYFCASSQIGTEAFFGQGTRLTVV.

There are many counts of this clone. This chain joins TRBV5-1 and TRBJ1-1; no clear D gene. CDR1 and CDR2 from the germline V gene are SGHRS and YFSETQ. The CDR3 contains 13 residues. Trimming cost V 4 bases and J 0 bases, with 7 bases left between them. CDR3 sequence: CASSVKLNTEAFF. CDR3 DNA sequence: TGCGCCAGCAGCGTGAAGTTGAACACTGAAGCTTTCTTT.

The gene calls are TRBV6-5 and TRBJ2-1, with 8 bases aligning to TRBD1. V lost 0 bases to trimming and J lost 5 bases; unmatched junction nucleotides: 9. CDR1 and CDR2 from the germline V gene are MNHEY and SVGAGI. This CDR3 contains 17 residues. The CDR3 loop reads CASSYSRSDRVNNEQFF. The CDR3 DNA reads TGTGCCAGCAGTTACTCGCGATCGGACAGGGTTAACAATGAGCAGTTCTTC.

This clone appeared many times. The CDR3 nucleotides are TGCGCCAGCAGCCGGGCTAGCGGGGGGACCTACGAGCAGTACTTC. Encoded protein: CASSRASGGTYEQYF. This chain joins TRBV4-1 and TRBJ2-7, with 11 bases lining up with TRBD2. Germline V gives CDR1 MGHRA, CDR2 YSYEKL. CDR3 length equals 15 residues. Germline trimming cut 4 bases from V and 2 bases from J; bases unmatched to any gene: 4.

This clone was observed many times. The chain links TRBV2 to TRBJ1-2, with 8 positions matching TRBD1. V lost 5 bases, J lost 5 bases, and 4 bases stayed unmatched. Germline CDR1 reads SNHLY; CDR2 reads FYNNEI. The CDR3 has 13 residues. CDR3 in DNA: TGTGCCAGCAGTCCCGGGACAGGTTATGGCTACACCTTC. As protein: CASSPGTGYGYTF. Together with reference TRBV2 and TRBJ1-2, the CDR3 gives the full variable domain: EPEVTQTPSHQVTQMGQEVILRCVPISNHLYFYWYRQILGQKVEFLVSFYNNEISEKSEIFDDQFSVERPDGSNFTLKIRSTKLEDSAMYFCASSPGTGYGYTFGSGTRLTVV.

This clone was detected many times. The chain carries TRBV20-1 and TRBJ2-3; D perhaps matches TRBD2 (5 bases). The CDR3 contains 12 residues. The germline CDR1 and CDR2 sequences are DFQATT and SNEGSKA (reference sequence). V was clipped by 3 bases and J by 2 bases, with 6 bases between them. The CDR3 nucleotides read TGCAGTGCTAGGACTAACACAGATACGCAGTATTTT. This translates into CSARTNTDTQYF.

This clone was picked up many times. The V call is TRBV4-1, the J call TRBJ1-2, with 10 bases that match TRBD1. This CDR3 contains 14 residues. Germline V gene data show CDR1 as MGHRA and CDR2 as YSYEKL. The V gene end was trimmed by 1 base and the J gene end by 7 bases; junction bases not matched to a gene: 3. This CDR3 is CASSQGQGAGGYTF. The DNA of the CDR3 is TGCGCCAGCAGCCAAGGACAGGGGGCAGGTGGCTACACCTTC.

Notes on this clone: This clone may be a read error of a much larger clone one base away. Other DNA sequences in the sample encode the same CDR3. The DNA of the CDR3 is TGTGCCAGCAGCCTGTCGAGCGGTGGGTCAGATACGCAGTATTTT. Amino acids: CASSLSSGGSDTQYF. This chain connects TRBV3-1 to TRBJ2-3; D perhaps matches TRBD2 (5 bases). V was trimmed by 4 bases and J by 4 bases, leaving 15 bases between them. CDR3 length equals 15 residues. Germline assignment: CDR1 LGHDT and CDR2 YNNKEL (reference sequence).

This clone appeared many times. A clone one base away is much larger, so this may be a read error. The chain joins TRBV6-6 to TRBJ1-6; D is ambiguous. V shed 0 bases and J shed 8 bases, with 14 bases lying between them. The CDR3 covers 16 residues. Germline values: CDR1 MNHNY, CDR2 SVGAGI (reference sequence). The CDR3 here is CASSYSSGPSYSPLHF. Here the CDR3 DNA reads TGTGCCAGCAGTTACTCGTCTGGTCCGAGCTATTCACCCCTCCACTTT.

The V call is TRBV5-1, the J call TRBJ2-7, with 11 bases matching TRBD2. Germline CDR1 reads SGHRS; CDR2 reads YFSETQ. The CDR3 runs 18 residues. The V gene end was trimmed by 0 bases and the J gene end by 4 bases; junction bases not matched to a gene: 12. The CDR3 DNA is TGCGCCAGCAGCTTGGGACTAGCGGGACATGGGACGCGGTACGAGCAGTACTTC. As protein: CASSLGLAGHGTRYEQYF.

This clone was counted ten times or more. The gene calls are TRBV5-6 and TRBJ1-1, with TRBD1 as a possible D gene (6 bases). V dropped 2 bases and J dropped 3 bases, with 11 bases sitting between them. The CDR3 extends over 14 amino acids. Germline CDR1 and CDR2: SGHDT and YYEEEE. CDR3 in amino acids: CASSLRGADTEAFF. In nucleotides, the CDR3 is TGTGCCAGCAGCTTACGGGGGGCGGACACTGAAGCTTTCTTT.

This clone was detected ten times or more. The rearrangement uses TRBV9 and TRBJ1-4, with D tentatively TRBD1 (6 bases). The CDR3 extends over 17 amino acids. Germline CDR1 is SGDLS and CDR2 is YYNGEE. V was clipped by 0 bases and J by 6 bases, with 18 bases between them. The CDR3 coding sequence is TGTGCCAGCAGCGTAGTTATGAGGAAGAACAGGGATGAAAAACTGTTTTTT. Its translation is CASSVVMRKNRDEKLFF.

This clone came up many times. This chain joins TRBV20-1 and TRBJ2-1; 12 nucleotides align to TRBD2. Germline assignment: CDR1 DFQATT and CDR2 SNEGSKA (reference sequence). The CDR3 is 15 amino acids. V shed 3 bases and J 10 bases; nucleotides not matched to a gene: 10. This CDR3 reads CSASLAGGHVGEQFF. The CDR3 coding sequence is TGCAGTGCTAGTCTAGCGGGGGGGCATGTGGGGGAGCAGTTCTTC.

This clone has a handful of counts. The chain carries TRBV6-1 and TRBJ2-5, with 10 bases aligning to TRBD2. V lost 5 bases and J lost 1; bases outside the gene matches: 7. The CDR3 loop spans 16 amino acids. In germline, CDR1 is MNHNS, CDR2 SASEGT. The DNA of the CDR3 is TGTGCCAGCAGTACCCTAGCGGGGGTTCCCCAAGAGACCCAGTACTTC. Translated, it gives CASSTLAGVPQETQYF.

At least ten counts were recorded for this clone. CDR3 sequence: CASRGAGGYQETQYF. DNA for the CDR3: TGTGCCAGCAGGGGGGCCGGGGGGTACCAAGAGACCCAGTACTTC. The chain links TRBV2 to TRBJ2-5, with D possibly being TRBD2 (7 bases). The CDR3 length is 15 residues. CDR1 SNHLY and CDR2 FYNNEI come from the germline V gene. Trimming took off 6 bases at V and 0 bases at J, with 14 bases between the two ends.

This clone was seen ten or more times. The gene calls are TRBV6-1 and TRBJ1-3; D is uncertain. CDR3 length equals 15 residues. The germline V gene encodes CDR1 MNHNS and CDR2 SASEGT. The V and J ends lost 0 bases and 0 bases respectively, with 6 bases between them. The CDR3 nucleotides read TGTGCCAGCAGTGAAGCCGTTCACTCTGGAAACACCATATATTTT. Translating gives CASSEAVHSGNTIYF.

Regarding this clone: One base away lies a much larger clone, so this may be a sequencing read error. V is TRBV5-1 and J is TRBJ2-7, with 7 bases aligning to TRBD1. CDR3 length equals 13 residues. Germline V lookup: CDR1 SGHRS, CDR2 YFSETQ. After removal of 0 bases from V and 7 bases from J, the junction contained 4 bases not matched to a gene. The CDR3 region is CASSLGQGREQYF. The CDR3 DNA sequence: TGCGCCAGCAGCTTGGGACAGGGTCGGGAGCAGTACTTC.

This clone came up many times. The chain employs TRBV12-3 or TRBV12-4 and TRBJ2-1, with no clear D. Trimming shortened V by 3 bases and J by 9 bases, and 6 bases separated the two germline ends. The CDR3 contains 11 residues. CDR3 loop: CASSFMGEQFF. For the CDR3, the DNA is TGTGCCAGCAGTTTCATGGGTGAGCAGTTCTTC.

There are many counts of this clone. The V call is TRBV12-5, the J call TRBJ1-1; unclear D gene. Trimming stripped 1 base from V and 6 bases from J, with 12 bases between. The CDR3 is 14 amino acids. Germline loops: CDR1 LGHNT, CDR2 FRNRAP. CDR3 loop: CASGLAPRTAEAFF. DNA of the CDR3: TGTGCTAGTGGTTTGGCCCCTCGAACCGCTGAAGCTTTCTTT.